One sample yielded the 20 T cell receptor beta chains listed below, sequenced in a study of blood T cells in healthy people across ages. Primers used in a second PCR of roughly 6 to 11 cycles were a sample-barcoded 5' primer and a J-beta primer mix. TCRdb passed the 5' RACE reads through MiXCR, listing each CDR3 protein once. The sample lists some 690,000 distinct CDR3 sequences; about 24% were seen once. Specimen: blood. The receptors here all came from a man between 65 and 85 years old in good health.

This clonotype has only one observation. The J gene is TRBJ2-3, the V gene TRBV3-1; possibly TRBD2 for D (5 bases). This CDR3 spans 16 amino acids. From germline, CDR1 is LGHDT and CDR2 YNNKEL (reference sequence). V lost 0 bases, J lost 2 bases, and 12 bases lay in between. For the CDR3, the DNA is TGTGCCAGCAGCCAAGAAGAACTAGATCCCACAGATACGCAGTATTTT. Translating it yields CASSQEELDPTDTQYF.

In its sample, this clonotype was seen a few times. J is TRBJ2-1 and V is TRBV12-3 or TRBV12-4, with D uncertain. The CDR3 contains 16 residues. Trimming took 7 bases from V and 0 from J, leaving 16 bases between them. The CDR3 loop reads CASTSLGSHSYNEQFF. The CDR3 region has the DNA TGTGCCAGCACCTCTCTAGGCTCCCACTCCTACAATGAGCAGTTCTTC.

The V and J genes are TRBV20-1 and TRBJ1-5; tentatively, D is TRBD1 (5 bases). Trimming removed 6 bases from V and 5 bases from J, with 17 bases in between. Germline V gene lookup returns CDR1 DFQATT and CDR2 SNEGSKA (reference sequence). There are 14 residues in the CDR3. CDR3 amino acids: CSASEGQMDQPQHF. The CDR3 bases are TGCAGTGCAAGCGAGGGGCAGATGGATCAGCCCCAGCATTTT.

Turning to this clonotype: The junction differs from germline at one of its ends, possibly a read error. The chain carries TRBV28 and TRBJ1-1; no clear D gene. This CDR3 is built from 13 residues. Germline V lookup: CDR1 MDHEN, CDR2 SYDVKM. The CDR3 loop is CASRRTKNTEAFF. For the CDR3, the DNA is TGTGCCAGCAGGCGTACAAAAAACACTGAAGCCTTCTTT. Filled out from reference TRBV28 and TRBJ1-1, the complete variable domain reads DVKVTQSSRYLVKRTGEKVFLECVQDMDHENMFWYRQDPGLGLRLIYFSYDVKMKEKGDIPEGYSVSREKKERFSLILESASTNQTSMYLCASRRTKNTEAFFGQGTRLTVV.

This clonotype was observed at least ten times. The chain carries TRBV7-9 and TRBJ2-1, with D possibly being TRBD2 (6 bases). Trimming took 3 bases from V and 2 from J, leaving 11 bases between them. Germline V gene data show CDR1 as SEHNR and CDR2 as FQNEAQ (reference sequence). This CDR3 spans 15 amino acids. In nucleotides, the CDR3 is TGTGCCAGCAGCTTGCTCAAGCGGGCCTACAATGAGCAGTTCTTC. It is translated as CASSLLKRAYNEQFF.

This clonotype was observed a few times. This sequence joins TRBV10-3 and TRBJ2-4; D not certain. CDR3 length equals 13 residues. Deletions cut 4 bases from V and 0 bases from J, with 4 bases between. The germline V gene has CDR1 ENHRY and CDR2 SYGVKD. CDR3 sequence (DNA): TGTGCCATCAGTGGTCTAGCCAAAAACATTCAGTACTTC. This sequence encodes CAISGLAKNIQYF.

This CDR3 is CASSYERRQSAFF. The CDR3, as DNA: TGTGCCAGCAGTTACGAGAGGAGACAGTCTGCTTTCTTT. V and J are TRBV6-2 or TRBV6-3 and TRBJ1-1; D might be TRBD1 (5 bases). Trimming cost V 2 bases and J 11 bases, with 15 bases left between them. The CDR3 length is 13 residues. The V gene's germline CDR1 is MNHEY and CDR2 SVGEGT.

This clonotype was found a few times. CDR3 bases: TGTGCCAGCACCATCATCGGGTTGCAAGAGACCCAGTACTTC. It codes for CASTIIGLQETQYF. V is TRBV11-3 and J is TRBJ2-5; D gene ambiguous. Trimming stripped 7 bases from V and 2 bases from J, with 14 bases between. This CDR3 region has 14 residues. Per germline, CDR1 SGHNT and CDR2 YENEEA.

The chain has TRBV10-3 and TRBJ2-5, with TRBD1 as a possible D gene (5 bases). The DNA end lines up better with TRBJ2-7; the J call may be wrong. The CDR3 runs to 14 residues. CDR1 is ENHRY and CDR2 is SYGVKD in the germline V gene. CDR3 protein: CAISELDKIYEQYF. The DNA for the CDR3 is TGTGCCATCAGTGAGCTGGACAAGATCTACGAGCAGTACTTC.

This clonotype was detected many times. DNA of the CDR3: TGTGCCAGCAGCTTAGTCCTAGCGGGGCTTCGCCGGGCAGATACGCAGTATTTT. Its protein product is CASSLVLAGLRRADTQYF. The rearrangement uses TRBV7-2 and TRBJ2-3; 9 bases are shared with TRBD2. The trim removed 1 base at V and 4 bases at J, leaving 12 bases unmatched. Germline CDR1 is SGHTA and CDR2 is FQGNSA. The CDR3 is 18 residues long.

This clonotype has ten or more counts. The V call is TRBV6-5, the J call TRBJ1-2, with 10 bases identical to TRBD1. The J segment lost 3 bases and the V segment lost 7 bases, leaving 8 bases of the junction unmatched. Germline-derived CDR1 and CDR2 are MNHEY and SVGAGI. The CDR3 has 15 residues. CDR3 protein: CASTTGTGAYYGYTF. The DNA for the CDR3 is TGTGCCAGCACCACCGGGACAGGGGCCTACTATGGCTACACCTTC.

The chain carries TRBV7-9 and TRBJ2-4; 13 bases line up with TRBD2. This CDR3 has 17 residues. Trimming at V came to 1 base and at J to 6 bases, leaving 6 bases not matched to a gene. The germline gives CDR1 SEHNR, CDR2 FQNEAQ (reference sequence). The CDR3 region is CASSLGRTSGRTNIQYF. CDR3 DNA sequence: TGTGCCAGCAGCTTAGGCCGGACTAGCGGGAGAACAAACATTCAGTACTTC.

The table lists this clonotype with a few counts. The V and J genes are TRBV10-3 and TRBJ2-3; perhaps TRBD1 as D (6 bases). Germline-derived CDR1 and CDR2 are ENHRY and SYGVKD. Trimming took off 3 bases at V and 2 bases at J, with 12 bases between the two ends. The CDR3 extends over 15 amino acids. DNA of the CDR3: TGTGCCATCAGTGAAAGGGGGTCCCACACAGATACGCAGTATTTT. Amino acids: CAISERGSHTDTQYF.

This rearrangement joins TRBV12-3 or TRBV12-4 to TRBJ2-3; 8 positions agree with TRBD2. This CDR3 spans 16 amino acids. The V segment lost 1 base and the J segment 3 bases; nucleotides outside the gene matches: 6. Written as DNA, the CDR3 is TGTGCCAGCAGTTTAGTAGCGGGGAGGGGAACAGATACGCAGTATTTT. Amino acids: CASSLVAGRGTDTQYF.

This clonotype was detected only a few times. A read error may be the cause here, since a much bigger clone is one base away. The gene calls are TRBV6-1 and TRBJ1-4, with no clear D. Germline V gene sequence: CDR1 MNHNS, CDR2 SASEGT. Trimming stripped 7 bases from V and 0 bases from J, with 15 bases between. CDR3 length: 16 amino acids. DNA of the CDR3: TGTGCCAGCATGGGCCGTTTAAGTCCAACTAATGAAAAACTGTTTTTT. It encodes CASMGRLSPTNEKLFF.

The chain carries TRBV6-6 and TRBJ2-7; TRBD2 aligns across 10 bases. Germline V gene sequence: CDR1 MNHNY, CDR2 SVGAGI (reference sequence). Trimming cost V 2 bases and J 0 bases; bases outside gene matches: 4. The CDR3 extends over 16 amino acids. CDR3 sequence (DNA): TGTGCCAGCAGTTACATAGCGGGGGGTAGCTCCTACGAGCAGTACTTC. Protein product: CASSYIAGGSSYEQYF.

This chain joins TRBV6-6 and TRBJ1-4, with TRBD1 matching 9 bases. Losses at the gene ends were 8 bases for V and 7 bases for J; bases not matched to a gene: 8. The CDR3 is 14 residues long. Germline assignment: CDR1 MNHNY and CDR2 SVGAGI (reference sequence). CDR3 sequence: CASGLRQGGEKLFF. The CDR3 nucleotides are TGTGCCAGCGGCCTGAGACAGGGGGGTGAAAAACTGTTTTTT.

About this clonotype: Compared with germline, one end of the junction differs, possibly owing to a read error. The rearrangement links TRBV29-1 to TRBJ1-2, with a possible D match to TRBD1 (5 bases). Germline V gene lookup returns CDR1 SQVTM and CDR2 ANQGSEA. The CDR3 extends over 14 amino acids. The CDR3 region has the DNA TGCGGCGTCCCCAAAGCCGGGACGACCGGGGGCTACACCTTC. Translated, it gives CGVPKAGTTGGYTF.

This clonotype has just a few counts. The chain carries TRBV7-9 and TRBJ2-1; 10 bases map to TRBD2. Germline CDR1 SEHNR, CDR2 FQNEAQ (reference sequence). The CDR3 loop spans 18 amino acids. With V trimmed by 5 bases and J by 7 bases, 17 bases remained unmatched. The DNA for the CDR3 is TGTGCCAGCAGCCCTCTCGGGCTAGCGGGAGTTTCAAGTAATGAGCAGTTCTTC. Translating it yields CASSPLGLAGVSSNEQFF.

This chain connects TRBV19 to TRBJ2-3; 9 bases align to TRBD1. Germline loops: CDR1 LNHDA, CDR2 SQIVND (reference sequence). CDR3 length: 14 residues. Trimming at V came to 7 bases and at J to 2 bases, leaving 4 bases not matched to a gene. The CDR3: CASTRDRVTDTQYF. The CDR3, as DNA: TGTGCCAGTACCAGGGACAGGGTCACAGATACGCAGTATTTT.